The TCR beta chain under discussion was sequenced for a study of shared clonotypes between healthy human individuals. For this clone: Its specificity is not known.

TCRdb's copy holds only in-frame clones and misses some; the assay was immunoSEQ multiplex PCR. The sample contains some 700,000 clones, around 91% of which appear only once. General study results and limits: Shared clonotypes: approximately 4.5% naive CD4, roughly 3.5% naive CD8, roughly 2.2% memory CD4, 0.4% to 0.5% memory CD8.

Trimming cost V 1 base and J 3 bases, with 9 bases left between them. This CDR3 contains 14 residues. The germline V gene has CDR1 SGHDN and CDR2 FVKESK. All donors were Caucasian adults living in Nashville, Tennessee. The sequencing sample was made of memory CD8+ T cells from PBMCs. Specified subset: CD45RO+ cells pooled with CCR7-negative TemRA cells. The rearrangement joins TRBV14 to TRBJ1-2; D not certain. The clonotype comes from a man aged 18 to 30 in good health. Some clones in this sample may be carry-over from other donors' samples. CDR3 sequence (DNA): TGTGCCAGCAGCCAAGCGGGGAATGACTATGGCTACACCTTC. Residues: CASSQAGNDYGYTF.